This TCR beta chain was sequenced for a study of CD4+ T cells in melanoma. Study-wide points: CD8+ T cell, macrophage and B cell function reportedly correlated with neoantigen-specific CD4+ T cells. Neoantigen-specific CD4+ T cells in melanoma reportedly had diverse differentiation states.

Turning to this clone: Its antigen is unidentified.

Assay used: immunoSEQ multiplex PCR; TCRdb lists only in-frame clones, some missing. The sample lists 110,000 to 150,000 clones, about 90% occurring once. The CDR3 runs 14 residues. V shed 6 bases and J shed 7 bases, with 19 bases lying between them. Germline V gives CDR1 MNHNS, CDR2 SASEGT. The TCR originated in a human donor with melanoma. The chain carries TRBV6-1 and TRBJ2-7; the D gene could be TRBD1 or TRBD2 (6 bases each). CDR3 loop: CASSEGGRRNEQYF. The CDR3, as DNA: TGTGCCAGCAGCGAGGGGGGACGTAGGAATGAGCAGTACTTC.